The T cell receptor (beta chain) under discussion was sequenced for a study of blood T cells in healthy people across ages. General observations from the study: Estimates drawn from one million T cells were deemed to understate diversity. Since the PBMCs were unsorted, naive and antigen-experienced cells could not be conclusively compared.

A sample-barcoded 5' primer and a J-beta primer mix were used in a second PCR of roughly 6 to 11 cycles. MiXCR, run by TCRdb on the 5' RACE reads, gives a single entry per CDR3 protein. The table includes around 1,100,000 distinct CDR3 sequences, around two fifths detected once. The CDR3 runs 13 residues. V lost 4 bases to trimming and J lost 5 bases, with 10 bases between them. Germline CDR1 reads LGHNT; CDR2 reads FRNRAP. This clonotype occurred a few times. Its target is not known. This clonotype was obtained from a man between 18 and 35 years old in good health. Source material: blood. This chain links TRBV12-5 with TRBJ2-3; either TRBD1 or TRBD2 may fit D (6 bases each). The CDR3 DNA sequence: TGTGCTAGTGGTTGGGGGGCGAGAGATACGCAGTATTTT. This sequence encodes CASGWGARDTQYF.